Shown below are 20 T cell receptor beta chains from a single sample sequenced in a study of blood T cell repertoires in COVID-19. TCRdb keeps only in-frame clones here, not all; method: immunoSEQ multiplex PCR. The profile covers around 230,000 clones, with approximately 90% appearing a single time and 11% taken by the ten largest. Input material: peripheral blood. The receptor source for this set is a man aged 45-65 years with COVID-19, enrolled during active disease.

The rearrangement uses TRBV18 and TRBJ1-3; D gene uncertain. Germline CDR1 is KGHSH and CDR2 is LQKENI. With 3 bases removed from V and 0 bases from J, the gap between germline ends came to 6 bases. This CDR3 is built from 14 residues. CDR3 region: CASSPEGSGNTIYF. In DNA, the CDR3 is TGTGCCAGCTCACCGGAGGGCTCTGGAAACACCATATATTTT.

The CDR3 DNA is TGTGCCAGCAGCTTAGCCCGGACAGGGTTGTATGGCTACACCTTC. Amino acid sequence: CASSLARTGLYGYTF. V and J are TRBV7-8 and TRBJ1-2, with TRBD1 matching over 8 bases. Germline V gives CDR1 SGHVS, CDR2 FQNEAQ. This CDR3 is 15 amino acids long. Losses at the gene ends were 0 bases for V and 5 bases for J; bases not matched to a gene: 5.

The chain couples TRBV24-1 to TRBJ2-7, with no clear D. CDR3 length: 13 residues. CDR1 KGHDR and CDR2 SFDVKD come from the germline V gene. Trimming took 4 bases from V and 1 from J, leaving 7 bases between them. For the CDR3, the DNA is TGTGCCACCAGTGAGGCTGCTTCCTACGAGCAGTACTTC. Encoded protein: CATSEAASYEQYF.

The rearrangement uses TRBV27 and TRBJ2-1, with 12 bases matching TRBD2. Germline values: CDR1 MNHEY, CDR2 SMNVEV (reference sequence). There are 22 residues in the CDR3. J was trimmed by 7 bases and V by 5 bases; bases with no gene match: 27. Here the CDR3 reads CASSPRPVSAGRLAGALNEQFF. The CDR3 DNA follows: TGTGCCAGCAGTCCACGCCCCGTTTCAGCCGGGAGACTAGCGGGAGCTTTGAATGAGCAGTTCTTC.

The chain carries TRBV2 and TRBJ2-7; a possible D gene is TRBD1 (5 bases). Germline CDR1 and CDR2: SNHLY and FYNNEI. Trimming shortened V by 5 bases and J by 3 bases, and 23 bases separated the two germline ends. This CDR3 is built from 17 residues. This chain's CDR3 is CASSPTSGVGRFYEQYF. The CDR3 DNA reads TGTGCCAGCAGTCCCACAAGTGGGGTGGGGCGTTTCTACGAGCAGTACTTC. The variable domain in full, with the rest retrieved from reference TRBV2 and TRBJ2-7, is EPEVTQTPSHQVTQMGQEVILRCVPISNHLYFYWYRQILGQKVEFLVSFYNNEISEKSEIFDDQFSVERPDGSNFTLKIRSTKLEDSAMYFCASSPTSGVGRFYEQYFGPGTRLTVT.

V is TRBV7-9 and J is TRBJ1-5; TRBD1 might be the D (6 bases). The germline V gene has CDR1 SEHNR and CDR2 FQNEAQ (reference sequence). The V and J ends lost 8 bases and 2 bases respectively, with 10 bases between them. The CDR3 loop spans 13 amino acids. The CDR3 DNA reads as TGTGCCAGCGCGAGACAGGGCAATCAGCCCCAGCATTTT. Its protein product is CASARQGNQPQHF.

The chain has TRBV28 and TRBJ1-5; tentatively, D is TRBD1 (5 bases). The CDR3 has 15 amino acids. Trimming left V 5 bases short and J 0 bases short, with 11 bases between. Germline-derived CDR1 and CDR2 are MDHEN and SYDVKM. The CDR3 is CASSRGTDSNQPQHF. DNA for the CDR3: TGTGCCAGCAGTCGCGGGACCGATAGCAATCAGCCCCAGCATTTT.

V gene TRBV18 combines with J gene TRBJ2-3; possible D gene TRBD1, 5 bases. Germline CDR1 is KGHSH and CDR2 is LQKENI. This CDR3 has 13 amino acids. Trimming took off 3 bases at V and 10 bases at J, with 14 bases between the two ends. The DNA for the CDR3 is TGTGCCAGCTCACCCATTTCAGGGAACGCGCAGTATTTT. Encoded protein: CASSPISGNAQYF.

V and J are TRBV6-5 and TRBJ2-7, with no clear D. CDR1 MNHEY and CDR2 SVGAGI come from the germline V gene. The CDR3 has 14 amino acids. Trimming took off 3 bases at V and 2 bases at J, with 11 bases between the two ends. CDR3 in amino acids: CASSYLRSTYEQYF. The CDR3 DNA reads as TGTGCCAGCAGTTATCTCCGCAGTACCTACGAGCAGTACTTC.

This rearrangement joins TRBV6-5 to TRBJ2-7; a possible D gene is TRBD2 (5 bases). The CDR3 length is 11 residues. V lost 6 bases to trimming and J lost 7 bases, with 10 bases between them. Germline-derived CDR1 and CDR2 are MNHEY and SVGAGI. The CDR3 here is CASRQSGEQYF. The CDR3 bases are TGTGCCAGCAGACAGTCGGGAGAGCAGTACTTC.

This chain joins TRBV27 and TRBJ2-2; 8 nucleotides align to TRBD1. With 2 bases clipped from V and 5 bases from J, the junction kept 4 bases outside the gene matches. The CDR3 is made up of 15 amino acids. CDR1 and CDR2 from the germline V gene are MNHEY and SMNVEV (reference sequence). CDR3 in DNA: TGTGCCAGCAGTTTACAGGGGGCGATTACCGGGGAGCTGTTTTTT. Encoded protein: CASSLQGAITGELFF.

V and J are TRBV10-3 and TRBJ1-5; D is perhaps TRBD1 (6 bases). CDR1 is ENHRY, CDR2 SYGVKD, per germline. V was clipped by 4 bases and J by 0 bases, with 13 bases between them. CDR3 length: 16 amino acids. The CDR3 DNA sequence: TGTGCCATCAGTGGGGGCGCCAGGGGTAGCAATCAGCCCCAGCATTTT. As protein: CAISGGARGSNQPQHF.

This clone was seen once. The chain couples TRBV9 to TRBJ2-7, with D perhaps TRBD2 (6 bases). The CDR3 contains 14 residues. Per germline, CDR1 SGDLS and CDR2 YYNGEE. Trimming removed 4 bases from V and 6 bases from J, with 17 bases in between. The CDR3 loop reads CASSSRLGGGEQYF. The CDR3 nucleotides read TGTGCCAGCAGCTCCCGACTCGGGGGAGGCGAGCAGTACTTC.

This clone has more than one count but fewer than ten. The chain links TRBV3-1 (or the pseudogene TRBV3-2) to TRBJ1-5; weak D call: TRBD1 (6 bases). This CDR3 spans 15 amino acids. Germline V gene sequence: CDR1 LGHDT, CDR2 YNNKEL (reference sequence). Trimming took off 4 bases at V and 1 base at J, with 11 bases between the two ends. The CDR3 sequence is CASSPGQMSNQPQHF. CDR3 DNA: TGTGCCAGCAGCCCCGGACAGATGAGCAATCAGCCCCAGCATTTT.

This clone showed up just a few times. The chain links TRBV12-5 to TRBJ1-4, with TRBD1 identical over 8 bases. J lost 4 bases, V lost 0 bases, and 19 bases had no gene match. The CDR3 runs to 21 residues. Germline V gene lookup returns CDR1 LGHNT and CDR2 FRNRAP. As DNA, the CDR3 is TGTGCTAGTGGTTTGGTAATAGGAGAGCTACATCCGGACAGGGATAATGAAAAACTGTTTTTT. Encoded protein: CASGLVIGELHPDRDNEKLFF. The full variable domain, in which reference TRBV12-5 and TRBJ1-4 provide the parts outside the CDR3, is DARVTQTPRHKVTEMGQEVTMRCQPILGHNTVFWYRQTMMQGLELLAYFRNRAPLDDSGMPKDRFSAEMPDATLATLKIQPSEPRDSAVYFCASGLVIGELHPDRDNEKLFFGSGTQLSVL.

The chain employs TRBV11-2 and TRBJ2-4, with 8 bases fitting TRBD2. The V segment lost 5 bases and the J segment 6 bases; nucleotides outside the gene matches: 6. The CDR3 runs to 14 residues. Germline V gene sequence: CDR1 SGHAT, CDR2 FQNNGV. The CDR3 DNA follows: TGTGCCAGCAGCCAACCGGGACTAGGAAACATTCAGTACTTC. This sequence encodes CASSQPGLGNIQYF.

The CDR3 bases are TGTGCCAGTACCCAGGGGGCCCCTGGGGCCAACGTCCTGACTTTC. This codes for CASTQGAPGANVLTF. The rearrangement links TRBV19 to TRBJ2-6; 8 bases line up with TRBD1. The ends lost 7 bases at V and 2 bases at J; junction bases unmatched: 4. In germline, CDR1 is LNHDA, CDR2 SQIVND (reference sequence). There are 15 residues in the CDR3.

The rearrangement links TRBV5-4 to TRBJ2-7, with TRBD2 as a possible D gene (6 bases). The CDR3 has 12 residues. Germline V gives CDR1 SGHNT, CDR2 YYREEE (reference sequence). Trimming removed 0 bases at V and 6 bases at J, with 7 bases between. CDR3 in DNA: TGTGCCAGCAGCTTGGTCGGGGGCGAGCAGTACTTC. This translates into CASSLVGGEQYF.

The J gene is TRBJ2-7, the V gene TRBV5-1, with D tentatively TRBD1 (6 bases). Between the trimmed V and J ends, which lost 8 bases and 0 bases, there was a span of 15 bases. This CDR3 has 14 amino acids. Germline V CDR1 and CDR2: SGHRS, YFSETQ. The CDR3 DNA reads TGCGCCAGTCATGGGGAGACAGGCTCCTACGAGCAGTACTTC. Translating gives CASHGETGSYEQYF.

The CDR3 nucleotides read TGCGCCAGCAGCTCCTCCGGACTAGCGACCTACAATGAGCAGTTCTTC. Amino acids: CASSSSGLATYNEQFF. The chain recombines TRBV5-1 with TRBJ2-1; 9 bases are a match to TRBD2. Germline CDR1 is SGHRS and CDR2 is YFSETQ. This CDR3 is built from 16 residues. Trimming removed 3 bases from V and 2 bases from J; junction bases left unmatched: 6.